This T cell receptor (beta chain) was retrieved from a study of control samples from healthy donors and cancer patients. Libraries were prepared by immunoSEQ multiplex PCR; TCRdb keeps only in-frame clonotypes and omits some of them. The repertoire holds tens of thousands of clones, with roughly 77% as singletons. The CDR3 has 13 amino acids. Trimming pared 8 bases from V and 8 bases from J, leaving 16 bases between. Germline assignment: CDR1 MNHEY and CDR2 SMNVEV (reference sequence). This clone was seen at least ten times. The sample carries other DNA sequences with the same CDR3. The sequenced material came from formalin-fixed, paraffin-embedded tissue. The TCR originated in a male donor with melanoma. The chain recombines TRBV27 with TRBJ2-4; D might be TRBD2 (5 bases). CDR3 protein: CASGTGIGHIQYF. CDR3 coding DNA: TGTGCCAGCGGCACGGGGATTGGTCACATTCAGTACTTC.